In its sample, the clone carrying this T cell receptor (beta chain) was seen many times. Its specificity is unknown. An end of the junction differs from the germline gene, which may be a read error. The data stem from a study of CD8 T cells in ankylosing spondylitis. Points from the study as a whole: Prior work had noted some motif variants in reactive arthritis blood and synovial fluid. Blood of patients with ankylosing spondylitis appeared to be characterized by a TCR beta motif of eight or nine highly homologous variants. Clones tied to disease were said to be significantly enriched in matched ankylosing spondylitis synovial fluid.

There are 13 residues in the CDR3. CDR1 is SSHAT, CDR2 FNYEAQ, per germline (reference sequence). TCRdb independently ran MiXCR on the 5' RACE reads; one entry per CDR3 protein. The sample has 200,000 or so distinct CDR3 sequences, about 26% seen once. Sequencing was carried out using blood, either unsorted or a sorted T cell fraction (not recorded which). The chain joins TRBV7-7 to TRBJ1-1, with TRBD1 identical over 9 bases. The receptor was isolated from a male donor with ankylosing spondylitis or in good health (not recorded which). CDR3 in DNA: TGTGCTAGCAGCCAGGACAGGGGAACTGAAGCTTTCTTT. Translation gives CASSQDRGTEAFF.